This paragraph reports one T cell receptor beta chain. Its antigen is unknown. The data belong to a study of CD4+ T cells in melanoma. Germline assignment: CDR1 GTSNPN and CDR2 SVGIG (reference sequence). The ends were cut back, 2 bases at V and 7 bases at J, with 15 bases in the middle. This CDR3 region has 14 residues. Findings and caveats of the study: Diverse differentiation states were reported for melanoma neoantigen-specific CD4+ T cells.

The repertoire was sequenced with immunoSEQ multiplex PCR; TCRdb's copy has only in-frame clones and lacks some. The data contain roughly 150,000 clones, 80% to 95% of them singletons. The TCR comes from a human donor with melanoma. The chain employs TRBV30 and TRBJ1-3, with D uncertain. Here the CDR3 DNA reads TGTGCCTGGAGTTTTGTCCCCCGTAAGAACACCATATATTTT. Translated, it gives CAWSFVPRKNTIYF.